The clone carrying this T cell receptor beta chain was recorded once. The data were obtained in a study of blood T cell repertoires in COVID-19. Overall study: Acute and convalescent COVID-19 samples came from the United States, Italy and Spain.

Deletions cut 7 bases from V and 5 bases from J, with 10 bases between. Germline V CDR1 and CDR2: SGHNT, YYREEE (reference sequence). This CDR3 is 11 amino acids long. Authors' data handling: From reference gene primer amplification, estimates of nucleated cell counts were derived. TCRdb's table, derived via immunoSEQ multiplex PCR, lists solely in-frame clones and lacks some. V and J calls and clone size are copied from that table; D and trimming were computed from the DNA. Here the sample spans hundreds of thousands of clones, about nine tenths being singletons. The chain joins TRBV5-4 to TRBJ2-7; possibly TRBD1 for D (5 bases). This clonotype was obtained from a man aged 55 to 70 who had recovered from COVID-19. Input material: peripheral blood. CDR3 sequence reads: CASGNRHEQYF. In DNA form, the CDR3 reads TGTGCCAGCGGCAACAGGCACGAGCAGTACTTC.